This T cell receptor (beta chain) was captured by sequencing in a study of T cell repertoires in cytomegalovirus infection. Study in general: It was the public TCR beta signatures that indicated both CMV infection and matching HLA type. Whole-study results and caveats: Accumulated public TCR beta family frequency recognized individuals carrying CMV together with the relevant HLA. HLA-C-restricted CMV-specific TCR beta clonotypes prevailed in the ex vivo response.

This clonotype was seen repeatedly, ten times or more. Its target is not known. V shed 1 base, J shed 4 bases, and the junction held 5 bases outside the gene matches. CDR3 length equals 15 residues. Germline CDR1 and CDR2: SGHNT and YENEEA. TCRdb passed the reads through MiXCR, listing each CDR3 protein once. Among around 100,000 distinct CDR3 sequences listed, about a tenth were seen once. This TCR was recovered from a human donor in good health (CMV status not recorded). Some clones in this sample may be carry-over from other donors' samples. The specimen sequenced was PBMCs, sequenced either directly or after in vitro stimulation (not recorded which). V and J are TRBV11-3 and TRBJ2-3; TRBD2 matches 7 bases. The CDR3 DNA is TGTGCCAGCAGCTTAGGGCGGGAGCTGCCAGATACGCAGTATTTT. Translating gives CASSLGRELPDTQYF. The full variable domain, in which reference TRBV11-3 and TRBJ2-3 provide the parts outside the CDR3, is EAGVVQSPRYKIIEKKQPVAFWCNPISGHNTLYWYLQNLGQGPELLIRYENEEAVDDSQLPKDRFSAERLKGVDSTLKIQPAELGDSAVYLCASSLGRELPDTQYFGPGTRLTVL.